This entry describes one T cell receptor (beta chain). The CDR3 runs 15 residues. With 7 bases removed from V and 4 bases from J, the gap between germline ends came to 16 bases. Random-hexamer reverse transcription was applied to roughly 0.45 to 1 ug RNA. An immunoSEQ multiplex PCR generated amplified TCR beta CDR3 products spanning 54 Vbeta and 13 Jbeta. TCRdb re-called the immunoSEQ multiplex PCR reads with MiXCR, one entry per CDR3 protein. The table lists roughly 150,000 distinct CDR3 sequences, about 95% of them singletons. Negative isolation was used for CD8+ and CD4+ T cells and FACS enrichment for TEMRA cells. The data are from a study of CD8 T cells in Susac syndrome.

The clonotype was recovered from a human donor with multiple sclerosis. The chain has TRBV23-1 and TRBJ2-2; D tentatively fits TRBD1 or TRBD2 (5 bases each). TRBV23-1 is assigned to the ORF class and has an uncertain function. The sample consisted of CD8+ T cells from PBMCs. The CDR3 here is CASNEGSSGTGELFF. The DNA of the CDR3 is TGCGCCAGCAATGAGGGGTCAAGTGGCACCGGGGAGCTGTTTTTT.